The rows below give T cell receptor beta chains drawn from one sample of a study of OX40 agonist ivuxolimab in advanced cancers. Sequencing was performed with immunoSEQ multiplex PCR; in TCRdb, only in-frame clones are kept and a portion is missing. The sample has 65,000 to 75,000 clones, 89% seen once. The source was CD4+ or CD8+ T cells sorted from blood, collected in a trial of the OX40 agonist ivuxolimab. The receptors stem from an adult with an advanced solid tumor such as melanoma, head and neck, liver or kidney cancer. The CDR3 runs from the conserved cysteine through the conserved F or W. Each record gives: J gene, V gene, clone size, D gene, CDR3 protein, CDR3 DNA. A D gene is named only where the DNA matches it firmly. Clone size appears in some rows only: once, few, many, or a class for an expanded clone.

j_gene: TRBJ1-3
v_gene: TRBV14
abundance: .
d_gene: .
CDR3aa: CASSPLGGNGNTIYF
CDR3nt: TGTGCCAGCAGCCCCCTCGGGGGGAACGGAAACACCATATATTTT

j_gene: TRBJ1-1
v_gene: TRBV11-2
abundance: .
d_gene: .
CDR3aa: CASSTRGLSTEAFF
CDR3nt: TGTGCCAGCAGCACACGAGGACTGAGCACTGAAGCTTTCTTT

j_gene: TRBJ2-2
v_gene: TRBV7-9
abundance: .
d_gene: .
CDR3aa: CASSLDRNTGELFF
CDR3nt: TGTGCCAGCAGCCTGGACAGGAACACCGGGGAGCTGTTTTTT

j_gene: TRBJ1-1
v_gene: TRBV4-2
abundance: .
d_gene: .
CDR3aa: CASSPTDGRVTEAFF
CDR3nt: TGTGCCAGCAGCCCCACCGACGGACGAGTCACTGAAGCTTTCTTT

j_gene: TRBJ2-5
v_gene: TRBV7-9
abundance: .
d_gene: .
CDR3aa: CASSRRGEDGETQYF
CDR3nt: TGTGCCAGCAGCCGCCGGGGCGAGGACGGAGAGACCCAGTACTTC

j_gene: TRBJ2-5
v_gene: TRBV19
abundance: .
d_gene: .
CDR3aa: CASSVKKGQETQYF
CDR3nt: TGTGCCAGTAGTGTAAAGAAGGGGCAAGAGACCCAGTACTTC

j_gene: TRBJ2-1
v_gene: TRBV14
abundance: .
d_gene: TRBD2
CDR3aa: CASSQVLAGVLEQFF
CDR3nt: TGTGCCAGCAGCCAAGTTCTAGCGGGAGTTCTTGAGCAGTTCTTC

j_gene: TRBJ1-5
v_gene: TRBV27
abundance: .
d_gene: .
CDR3aa: CASSLRLGALNQPQHF
CDR3nt: TGTGCCAGCAGTTTAAGGTTGGGGGCCCTTAATCAGCCCCAGCATTTT

j_gene: TRBJ1-4
v_gene: TRBV6-5
abundance: .
d_gene: TRBD1
CDR3aa: CASSTKGQGLEKLFF
CDR3nt: TGTGCCAGCAGTACTAAGGGACAGGGGCTAGAAAAACTGTTTTTT

j_gene: TRBJ2-3
v_gene: TRBV5-1
abundance: .
d_gene: TRBD2
CDR3aa: CASSLARLAGGTDTQYF
CDR3nt: TGCGCCAGCAGCCTGGCCCGACTAGCGGGAGGGACAGATACGCAGTATTTT

j_gene: TRBJ2-2
v_gene: TRBV9
abundance: .
d_gene: .
CDR3aa: CASSVGRAATGKLFF
CDR3nt: TGTGCCAGCAGCGTAGGTAGGGCCGCCACCGGGAAGCTGTTTTTT

j_gene: TRBJ2-2
v_gene: TRBV7-3
abundance: .
d_gene: TRBD2
CDR3aa: CASSSQGGRSGELFF
CDR3nt: TGTGCCAGCAGCTCCCAGGGCGGGAGGTCCGGGGAGCTGTTTTTT

j_gene: TRBJ2-2
v_gene: TRBV27
abundance: .
d_gene: .
CDR3aa: CASREGQWAGELFF
CDR3nt: TGTGCCAGCAGGGAGGGGCAGTGGGCCGGGGAGCTGTTTTTT

j_gene: TRBJ2-5
v_gene: TRBV30
abundance: .
d_gene: .
CDR3aa: CAWSGDLTWETQYF
CDR3nt: TGTGCCTGGAGTGGAGACCTTACATGGGAGACCCAGTACTTC

j_gene: TRBJ2-7
v_gene: TRBV7-2
abundance: .
d_gene: TRBD2
CDR3aa: CASSGTSGILYEQYF
CDR3nt: TGTGCCAGCAGCGGCACTAGCGGGATTCTTTACGAGCAGTACTTC

j_gene: TRBJ2-2
v_gene: TRBV5-1
abundance: .
d_gene: .
CDR3aa: CASSLGSSGNTGELFF
CDR3nt: TGCGCCAGCAGCTTGGGGAGCTCCGGAAATACCGGGGAGCTGTTTTTT

j_gene: TRBJ1-5
v_gene: TRBV19
abundance: .
d_gene: .
CDR3aa: CASTGGVGRGAQHF
CDR3nt: TGTGCCAGTACCGGCGGGGTGGGGCGGGGGGCCCAGCATTTT

j_gene: TRBJ1-1
v_gene: TRBV21-1
abundance: .
d_gene: .
CDR3aa: CASSKEAGVNTEAFF
CDR3nt: TGTGCCAGCAGCAAAGAAGCAGGGGTAAACACTGAAGCTTTCTTT

j_gene: TRBJ1-1
v_gene: TRBV15
abundance: once
d_gene: .
CDR3aa: CATSRVVENTEAFF
CDR3nt: TGTGCCACCAGCAGAGTAGTGGAGAACACTGAAGCTTTCTTT

j_gene: TRBJ1-6
v_gene: TRBV2
abundance: .
d_gene: .
CDR3aa: CASSVQGTNSPLHF
CDR3nt: TGTGCCAGCAGTGTACAGGGCACCAATTCACCCCTCCACTTT

j_gene: TRBJ1-1
v_gene: TRBV27
abundance: .
d_gene: .
CDR3aa: CASTHSQAMNTEAFF
CDR3nt: TGTGCCAGCACCCACTCCCAGGCCATGAACACTGAAGCTTTCTTT

j_gene: TRBJ2-7
v_gene: TRBV5-1
abundance: .
d_gene: TRBD2
CDR3aa: CASSLVGTTAYEQYF
CDR3nt: TGCGCCAGCAGCTTGGTAGGGACTACTGCCTACGAGCAGTACTTC

j_gene: TRBJ1-4
v_gene: TRBV2
abundance: .
d_gene: .
CDR3aa: CASGLGGVREKLFF
CDR3nt: TGTGCCAGCGGCCTCGGGGGGGTTCGCGAAAAACTGTTTTTT

j_gene: TRBJ1-2
v_gene: TRBV7-9
abundance: .
d_gene: .
CDR3aa: CAGDDGSPSSYGYTF
CDR3nt: TGTGCGGGGGATGATGGGTCCCCTTCGTCCTATGGCTACACCTTC

j_gene: TRBJ1-2
v_gene: TRBV5-1
abundance: .
d_gene: .
CDR3aa: CASRLDSSNYGYTF
CDR3nt: TGCGCCAGCAGACTCGACAGTTCTAACTATGGCTACACCTTC

j_gene: TRBJ2-7
v_gene: TRBV1
abundance: once
d_gene: .
CDR3aa: CTSSQPRQGACYEQYF
CDR3nt: TGCACCAGCAGCCAACCCCGACAGGGGGCCTGTTACGAGCAGTACTTC

j_gene: TRBJ2-1
v_gene: TRBV4-2
abundance: .
d_gene: TRBD2
CDR3aa: CASSLGVAGVNEQFF
CDR3nt: TGTGCCAGCAGCCTCGGGGTAGCGGGAGTCAATGAGCAGTTCTTC

j_gene: TRBJ2-5
v_gene: TRBV7-2
abundance: .
d_gene: TRBD1
CDR3aa: CASSQGTGEGQETQYF
CDR3nt: TGTGCCAGCAGCCAGGGGACAGGGGAGGGTCAAGAGACCCAGTACTTC

j_gene: TRBJ2-4
v_gene: TRBV19
abundance: .
d_gene: .
CDR3aa: CASFQQGGIQYF
CDR3nt: TGTGCCAGTTTTCAGCAGGGGGGCATTCAGTACTTC

j_gene: TRBJ2-1
v_gene: TRBV5-1
abundance: .
d_gene: .
CDR3aa: CASSDRQGRNEQFF
CDR3nt: TGCGCCAGCAGCGATCGGCAGGGTCGGAATGAGCAGTTCTTC

j_gene: TRBJ2-3
v_gene: TRBV7-2
abundance: .
d_gene: .
CDR3aa: CASSLPPDTQYF
CDR3nt: TGTGCCAGCAGCTTACCCCCAGATACGCAGTATTTT

j_gene: TRBJ1-3
v_gene: TRBV9
abundance: .
d_gene: .
CDR3aa: CASSVGGELDTIYF
CDR3nt: TGTGCCAGCAGCGTAGGCGGGGAATTGGACACCATATATTTT

j_gene: TRBJ2-3
v_gene: TRBV13
abundance: .
d_gene: .
CDR3aa: CASSQTPYIAESSTDTQYF
CDR3nt: TGTGCCAGCAGCCAGACCCCATATATAGCGGAGTCGAGCACAGATACGCAGTATTTT

j_gene: TRBJ1-1
v_gene: TRBV7-3
abundance: once
d_gene: TRBD1
CDR3aa: CASSLDRQGDTEAFF
CDR3nt: TGTGCCAGCAGCTTAGACCGACAGGGGGATACTGAAGCTTTCTTT

j_gene: TRBJ1-2
v_gene: TRBV27
abundance: once
d_gene: TRBD1
CDR3aa: CASSRPRGTGVDGYTF
CDR3nt: TGTGCCAGCAGCCGCCCGCGCGGGACAGGGGTGGATGGCTACACCTTC

j_gene: TRBJ2-1
v_gene: TRBV5-1
abundance: .
d_gene: TRBD2
CDR3aa: CASSSGSFDNEQFF
CDR3nt: TGCGCCAGCAGCAGCGGGAGTTTCGACAATGAGCAGTTCTTC

j_gene: TRBJ1-2
v_gene: TRBV19
abundance: .
d_gene: TRBD1
CDR3aa: CASSDRVYGYTF
CDR3nt: TGTGCCAGTAGCGACAGGGTTTATGGCTACACCTTC

j_gene: TRBJ2-5
v_gene: TRBV10-2
abundance: .
d_gene: TRBD2
CDR3aa: CASRAGTSGSGETQYF
CDR3nt: TGCGCCAGCAGAGCCGGGACTAGCGGGAGTGGGGAGACCCAGTACTTC

j_gene: TRBJ1-5
v_gene: TRBV7-2
abundance: .
d_gene: .
CDR3aa: CASSFAGGLNQPQHF
CDR3nt: TGTGCCAGCAGCTTCGCCGGGGGCCTCAATCAGCCCCAGCATTTT

j_gene: TRBJ1-6
v_gene: TRBV30
abundance: .
d_gene: TRBD1
CDR3aa: CAGTRGPTSPLHF
CDR3nt: TGTGCCGGGACGAGGGGGCCTACTTCACCCCTCCACTTT

j_gene: TRBJ2-7
v_gene: TRBV28
abundance: .
d_gene: TRBD2
CDR3aa: CASTTVLAGRPRYEQYF
CDR3nt: TGTGCGAGCACGACAGTCCTAGCGGGGCGCCCGAGGTACGAGCAGTACTTC

j_gene: TRBJ2-7
v_gene: TRBV6-5
abundance: .
d_gene: TRBD2
CDR3aa: CASSGLAGAYEQYF
CDR3nt: TGTGCCAGCAGTGGACTAGCGGGAGCGTACGAGCAGTACTTC

j_gene: TRBJ2-1
v_gene: TRBV5-4
abundance: once
d_gene: TRBD2
CDR3aa: CASRLGLAESALSEQFF
CDR3nt: TGTGCCAGCAGACTGGGACTAGCAGAATCCGCGCTTTCTGAGCAGTTCTTC

j_gene: TRBJ2-7
v_gene: TRBV4-1
abundance: .
d_gene: TRBD2
CDR3aa: CASSQAAGTSIYEQYF
CDR3nt: TGCGCCAGCAGCCAAGCCGCCGGGACTAGTATCTACGAGCAGTACTTC